Listed below are T cell receptor beta chains from one sample, sequenced in a study of shared clonotypes between healthy human individuals. TCRdb's table, derived via immunoSEQ multiplex PCR, lists solely in-frame clones and lacks some. The table shows a few million clones, with approximately 92% occurring only once. Sequencing was performed on naive CD8+ T cells from PBMCs. Receptors were obtained from a man aged 18 to 35 in good health. Some clones in this sample may be carry-over from other donors' samples. Both conserved end residues are part of each CDR3. D genes are given only for firm matches. Size is stated for part of the rows, as once, few or many counts, or as a class when the clone is expanded.

>TRBV6-1|NA|NA|TRBJ1-4
CASSEGTNEKLFF
TGTGCCAGCAGTGAAGGGACTAATGAAAAACTGTTTTTT
>TRBV5-1|NA|NA|TRBJ2-7
CASSLGGEQYF
TGCGCCAGCAGCTTGGGTGGAGAGCAGTACTTC
>TRBV19|NA|NA|TRBJ1-1
CASSKVGGPVNTEAFF
TGTGCCAGTAGTAAGGTCGGGGGGCCGGTGAACACTGAAGCTTTCTTT
>TRBV4-3|NA|NA|TRBJ2-7
CASSQNEGHYEQYF
TGCGCCAGCAGCCAAAACGAGGGCCACTACGAGCAGTACTTC
>TRBV10-3|NA|NA|TRBJ2-7
CAIRGGPRSSYEQYF
TGTGCCATCAGGGGGGGACCCAGGAGCTCCTACGAGCAGTACTTC
>TRBV7-9|NA|NA|TRBJ2-5
CASSFPGMKQETQYF
TGTGCCAGCAGCTTCCCAGGCATGAAACAAGAGACCCAGTACTTC
>TRBV7-9|TRBD2|NA|TRBJ2-1
CASSQLAGGYNEQFF
TGTGCCAGCAGCCAACTAGCGGGAGGCTACAATGAGCAGTTCTTC
>TRBV5-6|NA|NA|TRBJ1-2
CASSPDSQGFGYGYTF
TGTGCCAGCAGTCCTGACAGTCAGGGATTTGGCTATGGCTACACCTTC
>TRBV2|NA|NA|TRBJ2-7
CASSDIRSRDYEQYF
TGTGCCAGCAGTGATATAAGGTCCCGAGACTACGAGCAGTACTTC
>TRBV6-5|NA|NA|TRBJ1-2
CAGRSAWVFGYTF
TGTGCCGGGAGGTCCGCTTGGGTTTTTGGCTACACCTTC
>TRBV27|TRBD2|NA|TRBJ2-7
CASSPGLALGSYEQYF
TGTGCCAGCAGTCCCGGACTAGCGCTGGGGTCCTACGAGCAGTACTTC
>TRBV4-1|NA|NA|TRBJ2-7
CASTPRHPPYEQYF
TGCGCCAGCACCCCCCGACACCCACCCTACGAGCAGTACTTC
>TRBV11-1|NA|NA|TRBJ2-1
CASRLLGSYNEQFF
TGTGCCAGCAGGCTTCTGGGCTCCTACAATGAGCAGTTCTTC
>TRBV27|TRBD2|few|TRBJ2-7
CASSLSGSYEQYF
TGTGCCAGCAGTTTAAGCGGGAGCTACGAGCAGTACTTC
>TRBV28|TRBD1|NA|TRBJ1-1
CASSFRQGLGTEAFF
TGTGCCAGCAGTTTTAGACAGGGTCTGGGCACTGAAGCTTTCTTT
>TRBV7-2|NA|NA|TRBJ2-7
CASTSGPYEQYF
TGTGCCAGCACAAGCGGCCCCTACGAGCAGTACTTC
>TRBV19|NA|NA|TRBJ1-1
CASSIPGPGPEAFF
TGTGCCAGTAGTATCCCCGGACCGGGGCCTGAAGCTTTCTTT
>TRBV19|NA|NA|TRBJ1-5
CASTRTGLGNQPQHF
TGTGCCAGTACCAGGACTGGACTGGGCAATCAGCCCCAGCATTTT
>TRBV4-1|NA|NA|TRBJ2-4
CASSQGVSATNIQYF
TGCGCCAGCAGCCAAGGTGTTAGCGCTACCAACATTCAGTACTTC
>TRBV11-2|NA|NA|TRBJ2-1
CASSLDYGRSYNEQFF
TGTGCCAGCAGCTTAGATTACGGGAGAAGCTACAATGAGCAGTTCTTC
>TRBV27|NA|NA|TRBJ2-7
CASSPRVLHYEQYF
TGTGCCAGCAGTCCGCGGGTCCTCCACTACGAGCAGTACTTC
>TRBV5-8|TRBD1|NA|TRBJ2-7
CASSPPGQPYEQYF
TGTGCCAGCAGTCCGCCGGGACAGCCCTACGAGCAGTACTTC
>TRBV5-6|NA|NA|TRBJ2-7
CASSLRPGPYEQYF
TGTGCCAGCAGCTTGCGGCCAGGGCCCTACGAGCAGTACTTC
>TRBV5-4|NA|NA|TRBJ1-2
CASSLGLGSGGYTF
TGTGCCAGCAGCTTGGGTCTGGGGTCTGGTGGCTACACCTTC
>TRBV5-1|NA|NA|TRBJ2-7
CASTTRDGPSYEQYF
TGCGCCAGCACAACAAGGGACGGACCCTCCTACGAGCAGTACTTC
>TRBV19|NA|once|TRBJ1-1
CASMGGTTEAFF
TGTGCCAGTATGGGCGGGACCACTGAAGCTTTCTTT
>TRBV11-3|TRBD2|NA|TRBJ2-1
CASSPRVAGIPYNEQFF
TGTGCCAGCAGCCCTCGGGTAGCGGGGATCCCGTACAATGAGCAGTTCTTC
>TRBV11-2|NA|NA|TRBJ1-1
CASSLGPGVPTEAFF
TGTGCCAGCAGCTTAGGTCCGGGGGTCCCCACTGAAGCTTTCTTT
>TRBV28|NA|NA|TRBJ2-7
CASSLGGGSYEQYF
TGTGCCAGCAGTTTAGGGGGCGGGTCCTACGAGCAGTACTTC
>TRBV7-9|NA|NA|TRBJ1-5
CASSLVTGPLRGNQPQHF
TGTGCCAGCAGCTTAGTCACGGGGCCACTACGGGGCAATCAGCCCCAGCATTTT
>TRBV23-1|TRBD2|NA|TRBJ2-1
CASSRGGNEQFF
TGCGCCAGCTCTCGGGGGGGGAATGAGCAGTTCTTC
>TRBV4-2|TRBD2|NA|TRBJ2-7
CASSQGLAYEQYF
TGTGCCAGCAGCCAGGGACTAGCCTACGAGCAGTACTTC
>TRBV9|NA|NA|TRBJ1-1
CASSVVDGGGEAFF
TGTGCCAGCAGCGTAGTCGACGGGGGAGGTGAAGCTTTCTTT
>TRBV7-6|TRBD2|NA|TRBJ2-1
CASSLGTSGDYNEQFF
TGTGCCAGCAGCCTAGGGACTAGCGGAGATTACAATGAGCAGTTCTTC
>TRBV28|NA|NA|TRBJ2-7
CASSILQGFYEQYF
TGTGCCAGCAGTATTTTACAGGGTTTCTACGAGCAGTACTTC
>TRBV6-6|NA|NA|TRBJ1-1
CASSPDSLYWNTEAFF
TGTGCCAGCAGCCCGGACAGCCTCTATTGGAACACTGAAGCTTTCTTT
>TRBV19|NA|once|TRBJ2-7
CASSIGASLVNEQYF
TGTGCCAGTAGTATCGGGGCCAGCCTCGTTAACGAGCAGTACTTC
>TRBV7-2|TRBD1|NA|TRBJ1-5
CASSPEEAGGIQPQHF
TGTGCCAGCAGCCCCGAGGAAGCAGGGGGCATTCAGCCCCAGCATTTT
>TRBV21-1|NA|once|TRBJ2-1
CANSYNEQFF
TGTGCCAACTCATACAATGAGCAGTTCTTC
>TRBV9|TRBD1|NA|TRBJ1-1
CASSGGRGPEAFF
TGTGCCAGCAGCGGGGGCAGGGGGCCTGAAGCTTTCTTT
>TRBV6-5|NA|NA|TRBJ2-7
CASSYHQSSYEQYF
TGTGCCAGCAGTTACCACCAGAGCTCCTACGAGCAGTACTTC
>TRBV11-2|NA|NA|TRBJ2-3
CASSLDKQGTDTQYF
TGTGCCAGCAGCTTAGATAAACAGGGAACAGATACGCAGTATTTT
>TRBV19|NA|NA|TRBJ2-2
CASSMTDTGELFF
TGTGCCAGTAGTATGACGGACACCGGGGAGCTGTTTTTT
>TRBV7-9|TRBD1|NA|TRBJ1-1
CASSPYRGLNTEAFF
TGTGCCAGCAGCCCTTACAGGGGATTAAACACTGAAGCTTTCTTT
>TRBV27|TRBD1|once|TRBJ1-4
CASSFRGTGNEKLFF
TGTGCCAGCAGTTTCCGGGGGACAGGGAATGAAAAACTGTTTTTT
>TRBV28|NA|NA|TRBJ2-7
CASSSLQDTKTSQQYF
TGTGCCAGCAGTTCACTTCAGGACACAAAAACTTCCCAGCAGTACTTC
>TRBV4-3|NA|NA|TRBJ1-3
CASSQGTSGNTIYF
TGCGCCAGCAGCCAGGGGACCTCTGGAAACACCATATATTTT
>TRBV6-1|NA|NA|TRBJ1-5
CASSDVFLQPQHF
TGTGCCAGCAGTGATGTTTTTTTGCAGCCCCAGCATTTT
>TRBV5-5|NA|NA|TRBJ2-7
CASSPRPGPFDTYEQYF
TGTGCCAGCAGCCCGAGACCAGGGCCGTTTGATACCTACGAGCAGTACTTC
>TRBV4-1|TRBD2|NA|TRBJ2-7
CASSQGPAGAREQYF
TGCGCCAGCAGCCAAGGGCCAGCGGGAGCTCGTGAGCAGTACTTC
>TRBV9|TRBD2|NA|TRBJ2-5
CASSDSGKETQYF
TGTGCCAGCAGCGATAGCGGGAAAGAGACCCAGTACTTC
>TRBV11-2|NA|NA|TRBJ2-7
CASSLDGLGGADF
TGTGCCAGCAGCTTAGATGGGCTGGGGGGCGCGGACTTC
>TRBV19|NA|NA|TRBJ2-2
CASNRFPGELFF
TGTGCCAGTAACCGGTTCCCCGGGGAGCTGTTTTTT
>TRBV9|NA|NA|TRBJ2-1
CASSGTDYNEQFF
TGTGCCAGCAGTGGGACGGACTACAATGAGCAGTTCTTC
>TRBV27|NA|NA|TRBJ2-7
CASSPTGLLYEQYF
TGTGCCAGCAGCCCAACGGGACTCCTCTACGAGCAGTACTTC
>TRBV6-1|NA|NA|TRBJ2-4
CASSEGRLAKNIQYF
TGTGCCAGCAGTGAAGGGCGACTAGCCAAAAACATTCAGTACTTC
>TRBV6-1|NA|NA|TRBJ2-7
CATRPGLLSF
TGTGCCACCCGTCCGGGTCTACTAAGCTTC